These T cell receptor beta chains were read from a single sample in a study of T cells in Graves' hyperthyroidism and ophthalmopathy. MiXCR, run by TCRdb on the multiplex PCR reads, gives a single entry per CDR3 protein. Altogether about 320,000 distinct CDR3 sequences are present, around 17% being singletons, with the ten largest covering around a third. The sequencing sample was made of blood. These receptors were obtained from a man in his thirties or forties with Graves' hyperthyroidism. Each CDR3 is given with its conserved first and last residue. The D gene is left open where the match is weak. The size field is filled for only some rows; it gives once, few, many or a size class.

J,D,V,size,CDR3,DNA
TRBJ1-4,TRBD1,TRBV29-1,-,CSSGTAEKLFF,TGCAGCTCCGGGACAGCTGAAAAACTGTTTTTT
TRBJ2-1,-,TRBV5-4,-,CASSPLPDNEQFF,TGTGCCAGCAGCCCGCTCCCCGATAATGAGCAGTTCTTC
TRBJ1-2,-,TRBV11-3,many,CASSFGDGDGYTF,TGTGCCAGCAGCTTTGGAGATGGCGATGGCTACACCTTC
TRBJ2-2,-,TRBV7-9,few,CSDQGGTGNTGELFF,TGTTCGGACCAGGGGGGGACAGGGAACACCGGGGAGCTGTTTTTT
TRBJ2-2,TRBD2,TRBV2,few,CASSGLTSGYTGELFF,TGTGCCAGCAGTGGTTTAACTAGCGGATACACCGGGGAGCTGTTTTTT
TRBJ2-7,-,TRBV29-1,many,CSAGTKGYEQYF,TGCAGCGCCGGGACAAAAGGCTACGAGCAGTACTTC
TRBJ2-1,-,TRBV29-1,many,CSVGGGGWENEQFF,TGCAGCGTCGGTGGAGGGGGTTGGGAAAATGAGCAGTTCTTC
TRBJ2-3,-,TRBV4-1,many,CASSPVVGSRTDTQYF,TGCGCCAGCAGCCCCGTAGTGGGATCACGCACAGATACGCAGTATTTT
TRBJ2-2,TRBD2,TRBV20-1,few,CSAREVGLAGGTNTGELFF,TGCAGTGCTAGAGAAGTGGGACTAGCGGGAGGGACGAACACCGGGGAGCTGTTTTTT
TRBJ2-1,TRBD2,TRBV5-1,-,CASSWTSGRATTYNEQFF,TGCGCCAGCAGCTGGACTAGCGGGAGGGCCACGACCTACAATGAGCAGTTCTTC
TRBJ2-1,-,TRBV20-1,few,CSARDWEGLTTYNEQFF,TGCAGTGCTAGAGATTGGGAAGGGCTGACAACCTACAATGAGCAGTTCTTC
TRBJ1-6,-,TRBV6-1,many,CASSDRVIGSSYNSPLHF,TGTGCCAGCAGTGACAGGGTTATTGGGAGCTCCTATAATTCACCCCTCCACTTT
TRBJ1-2,TRBD1,TRBV5-4,few,CASSLDRTGWHYGYTF,TGTGCCAGCAGCTTGGACCGGACAGGGTGGCACTATGGCTACACCTTC
TRBJ1-5,-,TRBV28,many,CASSSPQGRGNQPQHF,TGTGCCAGCAGTTCCCCCCAGGGACGGGGCAATCAGCCCCAGCATTTT
TRBJ1-1,-,TRBV5-4,-,CASSYGGAAFF,TGTGCCAGCAGCTACGGTGGTGCAGCTTTCTTT
TRBJ2-7,-,TRBV7-8,-,CASSLEASAWDEQYF,TGTGCCAGCAGCTTAGAGGCCAGCGCCTGGGACGAGCAGTACTTC
TRBJ2-3,-,TRBV11-1,few,CASSPIPGQEDTDTQYF,TGTGCCAGCAGCCCTATCCCGGGACAAGAAGACACAGATACGCAGTATTTT